This T cell receptor (beta chain) was identified in a study of response to subunit inactivated influenza vaccine. TCRdb called the RT-PCR reads again in MiXCR, with one record for every CDR3 protein. The table shows more than 700,000 distinct CDR3 sequences, with 21% occurring only once. The CDR3 loop spans 15 amino acids. V lost 5 bases to trimming and J lost 8 bases; unmatched junction nucleotides: 11. CDR1 is SGHTA and CDR2 is FQGTGA in the germline V gene. As for this clonotype: The antigen is unknown.

The study, taken as a whole, reports: The authors offered the suggestion that each seasonal influenza vaccination recruits few new T cells.

The clonotype comes from a man in his fifties who received an inactivated influenza vaccine. V is TRBV7-3 and J is TRBJ2-1; 8 nucleotides match TRBD2. Sequencing used PBMCs from blood, obtained 5 days after vaccination. The DNA of the CDR3 is TGTGCCAGCAGCCCCGGGGGGGATAGGAACGATGAGCAGTTCTTC. Translated: CASSPGGDRNDEQFF.